This TCR beta chain was documented in a study of OX40 agonist ivuxolimab in advanced cancers. Turning to the study itself: Administration of intravenous ivuxolimab to patients occurred every 2 weeks at 0.01 to 10 mg/kg. Patients receiving dose escalation had hepatocellular carcinoma, melanoma, renal cell or head and neck cancer. Study-wide points: Partial responders treated at 0.1-3.0 mg/kg exhibited clonal expansion among the lowest measured. Expanded clones were, on average, more numerous among CD8+ T cells than CD4+.

Note on this clone: Its antigen is currently unknown.

TCRdb keeps only in-frame clones here, not all; method: immunoSEQ multiplex PCR. The data contain around 53,000 clones, about 90% of them singletons. The V end lost 3 bases, the J end lost 0 bases, and 6 bases lay between the germline ends. CDR1 and CDR2 (germline): SGHRS, YFSETQ. The CDR3 sequence is 13 residues long. The chain uses TRBV5-1 and TRBJ1-1; D gene uncertain. The source material was CD4+ or CD8+ T cells sorted from blood, sampled in a trial of the OX40 agonist ivuxolimab. The sequence came from an adult with an advanced solid tumor such as melanoma, head and neck, liver or kidney cancer. CDR3 DNA: TGCGCCAGCAGCTCCGGACTGAACACTGAAGCTTTCTTT. Protein: CASSSGLNTEAFF.